This T cell receptor (beta chain) was sequenced during a study of T-cell memory formation after mild COVID-19. Overall study results and limits: CD8+ contracting clones occupied EMRA, while CD4+ ones occupied mainly CM and EM. Whereas later expanders leaned CD4+, clones contracting day 15 to 85 showed a balanced CD4/CD8 makeup. Some responding clones appeared in pre-infection memory, suggesting cross-reactive memory joined.

To note about this clonotype: Its antigen is undetermined.

Each CDR3 protein gets one entry after TCRdb re-called the 5' RACE reads with MiXCR. Of approximately 490,000 distinct CDR3 sequences detected, roughly 22% appear once; the ten largest clones hold approximately 12%. The CDR3 has 14 residues. Germline-derived CDR1 and CDR2 are SGHRS and YFSETQ. V shed 2 bases and J shed 5 bases, with 10 bases lying between them. The rearrangement uses TRBV5-1 and TRBJ2-2; D uncertain. The TCR originated in an adult woman who had mild COVID-19 (a few samples of this study predate the infection). Cell type and time point are not known. The source material was PBMCs or a T cell subset sorted from them (not recorded which). The CDR3 nucleotides are TGCGCCAGCAGCTTTGTCCAGGCGACCGGGGAGCTGTTTTTT. Translated: CASSFVQATGELFF.